The clone carrying this TCR beta chain was picked up many times. Its antigen is not known. Each CDR3 protein gets one entry after TCRdb re-called the reads with MiXCR. In the table there are about 890,000 distinct CDR3 sequences, around 31% of which are singletons. This specimen belongs to a study of T cell repertoires in cytomegalovirus infection. On the study more broadly: Both recently identified HLA-C-restricted and well-studied HLA-B-restricted CMV epitopes were used in the study. Indications came from public TCR beta signatures; they pointed to CMV infection and to a matching HLA type.

Notes on the study in general: Carriage of CMV together with the relevant HLA was identifiable through cumulative public TCR beta family frequency. It was HLA-C-restricted CMV-specific TCR beta clonotypes that dominated the response ex vivo.

This specimen was cultured CD8+ T cells from PBMCs, taken from culture after CMV antigen stimulation. The sequence was collected from a human donor in good health (CMV status not recorded). Some clones in this sample may be carry-over from other donors' samples.

This CDR3 is CASSRQQSNYGYTF. In DNA form, the CDR3 reads TGTGCCAGCAGCCGACAGCAGTCTAACTATGGCTACACCTTC. The genes are TRBV7-9 and TRBJ1-2; D perhaps matches TRBD1 (5 bases). The CDR3 extends over 14 amino acids. Germline CDR1 and CDR2: SEHNR and FQNEAQ (reference sequence). Trimming pared 5 bases from V and 0 bases from J, leaving 10 bases between.